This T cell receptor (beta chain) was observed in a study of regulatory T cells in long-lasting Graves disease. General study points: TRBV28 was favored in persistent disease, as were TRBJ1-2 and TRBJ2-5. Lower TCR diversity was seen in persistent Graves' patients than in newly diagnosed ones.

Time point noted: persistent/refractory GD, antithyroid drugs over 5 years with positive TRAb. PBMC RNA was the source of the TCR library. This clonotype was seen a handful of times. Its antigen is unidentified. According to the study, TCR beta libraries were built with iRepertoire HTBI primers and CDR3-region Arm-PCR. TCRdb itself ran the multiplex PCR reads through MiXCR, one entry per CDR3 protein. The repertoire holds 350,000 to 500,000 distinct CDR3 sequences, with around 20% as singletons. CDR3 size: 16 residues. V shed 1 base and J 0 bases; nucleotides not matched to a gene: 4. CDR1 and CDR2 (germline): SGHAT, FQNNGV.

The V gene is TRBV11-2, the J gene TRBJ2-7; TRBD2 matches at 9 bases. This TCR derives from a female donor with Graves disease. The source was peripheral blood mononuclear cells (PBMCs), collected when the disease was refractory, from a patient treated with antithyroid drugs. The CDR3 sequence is CASSLAPGLASYEQYF. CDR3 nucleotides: TGTGCCAGCAGCTTAGCGCCGGGACTAGCCTCCTACGAGCAGTACTTC.